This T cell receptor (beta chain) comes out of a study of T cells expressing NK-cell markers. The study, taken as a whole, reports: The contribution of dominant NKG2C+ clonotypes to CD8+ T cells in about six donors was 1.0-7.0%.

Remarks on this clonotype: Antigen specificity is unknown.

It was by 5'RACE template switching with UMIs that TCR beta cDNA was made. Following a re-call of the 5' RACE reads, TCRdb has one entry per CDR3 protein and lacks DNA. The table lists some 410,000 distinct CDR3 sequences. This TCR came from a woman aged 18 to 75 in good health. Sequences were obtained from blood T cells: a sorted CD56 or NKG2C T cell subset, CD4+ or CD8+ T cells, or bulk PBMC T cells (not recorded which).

This CDR3 is CASVAGAGDTQYF. This chain joins TRBV2 and TRBJ2-3; TCRdb's D call of TRBD1 is untestable without DNA. The length of the CDR3 is 13 residues. CDR1 and CDR2 (germline): SNHLY, FYNNEI.